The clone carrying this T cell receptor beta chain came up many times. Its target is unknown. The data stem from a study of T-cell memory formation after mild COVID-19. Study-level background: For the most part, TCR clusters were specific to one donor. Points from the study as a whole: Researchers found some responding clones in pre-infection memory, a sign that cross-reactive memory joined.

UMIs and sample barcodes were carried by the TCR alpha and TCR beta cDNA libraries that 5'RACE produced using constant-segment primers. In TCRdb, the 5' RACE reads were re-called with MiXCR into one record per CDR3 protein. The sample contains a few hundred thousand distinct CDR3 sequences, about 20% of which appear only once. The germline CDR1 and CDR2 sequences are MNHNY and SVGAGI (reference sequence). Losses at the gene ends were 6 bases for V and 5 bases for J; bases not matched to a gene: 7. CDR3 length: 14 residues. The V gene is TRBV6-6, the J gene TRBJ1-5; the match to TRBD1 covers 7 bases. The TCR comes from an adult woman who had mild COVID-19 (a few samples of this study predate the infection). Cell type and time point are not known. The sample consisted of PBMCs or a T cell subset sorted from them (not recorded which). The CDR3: CASSLRGGDQPQHF. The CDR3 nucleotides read TGTGCCAGCAGCCTCAGGGGGGGCGATCAGCCCCAGCATTTT.